This T cell receptor beta chain was recovered during a study of blood T cell repertoires in COVID-19. Overall study context: The analysed material was cDNA or gDNA that came from T cells, B-cell-depleted T cells, or PBMCs.

The germline gives CDR1 SGHVT, CDR2 SQSDAQ. Trimming at V came to 1 base and at J to 1 base, leaving 14 bases not matched to a gene. The CDR3 has 22 amino acids. Per the study methods: By means of reference gene primer amplification, nucleated cell counts were estimated. Clones were read by immunoSEQ multiplex PCR, and TCRdb kept only the in-frame ones, dropping some. V and J calls and clone size are given by that table; D and trimming were obtained from the DNA. The table lists roughly 33,000 clones, about 90% of them singletons. This sequence joins TRBV7-4 and TRBJ2-2, with 14 bases identical to TRBD2. The source material was peripheral blood. This clonotype originated in a human donor in a cohort sampled during active COVID-19. CDR3 loop: CASSLEFICGTSGSRNTGELFF. The CDR3 DNA reads as TGTGCCAGCAGCTTAGAGTTTATTTGTGGGACTAGCGGGAGTCGGAACACCGGGGAGCTGTTTTTT.